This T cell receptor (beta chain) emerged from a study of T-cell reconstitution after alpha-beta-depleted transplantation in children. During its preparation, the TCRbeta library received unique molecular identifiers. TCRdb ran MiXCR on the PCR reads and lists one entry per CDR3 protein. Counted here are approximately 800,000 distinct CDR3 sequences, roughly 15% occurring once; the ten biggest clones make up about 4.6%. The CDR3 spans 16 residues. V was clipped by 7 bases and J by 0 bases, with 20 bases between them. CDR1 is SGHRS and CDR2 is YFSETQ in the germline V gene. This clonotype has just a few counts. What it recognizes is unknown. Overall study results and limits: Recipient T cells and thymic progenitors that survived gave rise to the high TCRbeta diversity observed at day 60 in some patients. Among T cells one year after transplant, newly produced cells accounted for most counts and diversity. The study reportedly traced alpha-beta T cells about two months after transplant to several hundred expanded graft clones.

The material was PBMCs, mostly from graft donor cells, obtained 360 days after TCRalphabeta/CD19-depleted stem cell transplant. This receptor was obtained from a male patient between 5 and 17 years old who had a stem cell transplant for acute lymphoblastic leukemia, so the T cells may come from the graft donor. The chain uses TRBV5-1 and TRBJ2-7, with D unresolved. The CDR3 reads CASSQIGGWASYEQYF. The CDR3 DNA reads TGCGCCAGCTCCCAGATTGGCGGTTGGGCCTCCTACGAGCAGTACTTC.